This TCR beta chain was recorded in a study of blood T cell repertoires in COVID-19. Across the whole study: Acute and convalescent COVID-19 samples came from the United States, Italy and Spain. In each case, the material was cDNA or gDNA derived from T cells, B-cell-depleted T cells, or PBMCs.

Authors' data handling: For nucleated cells, counts were estimated from reference gene primer amplification. TCRdb keeps only in-frame clones here, not all; method: immunoSEQ multiplex PCR. D and trimming were read from the DNA, whereas the V and J calls and clone size are those reported in that table. The sample lists 250,000 to 350,000 clones; around 91% were seen once. Sequenced sample: peripheral blood. The receptor was isolated from an older woman with acute or convalescent COVID-19.

CDR3 in amino acids: CASSSGTSGMSYNEQFF. CDR3 DNA sequence: TGTGCCAGCAGCTCCGGGACTAGCGGGATGTCCTACAATGAGCAGTTCTTC. The chain links TRBV5-4 to TRBJ2-1, with 13 bases that match TRBD2. This CDR3 spans 17 amino acids. Germline values: CDR1 SGHNT, CDR2 YYREEE (reference sequence). J gave up 1 base and V 3 bases, and 4 bases lay outside the gene matches.